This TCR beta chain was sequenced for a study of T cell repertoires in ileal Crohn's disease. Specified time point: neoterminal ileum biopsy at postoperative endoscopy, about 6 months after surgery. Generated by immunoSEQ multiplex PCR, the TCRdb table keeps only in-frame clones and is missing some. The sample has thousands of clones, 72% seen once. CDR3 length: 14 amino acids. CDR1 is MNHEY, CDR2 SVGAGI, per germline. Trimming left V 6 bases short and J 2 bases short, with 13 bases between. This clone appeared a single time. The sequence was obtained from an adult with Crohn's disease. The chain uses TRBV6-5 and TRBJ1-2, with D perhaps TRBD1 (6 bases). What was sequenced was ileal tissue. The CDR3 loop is CASSLLQGNYGYTF. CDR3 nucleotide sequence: TGTGCCAGCAGCCTACTACAGGGCAACTATGGCTACACCTTC.